Sequencing of this T cell receptor beta chain was carried out in a study of shared clonotypes between healthy human individuals. General study results and limits: Generation of non-shared clonotypes was less probable than generation of clonotypes shared by all four donors.

J was trimmed by 5 bases and V by 5 bases; bases with no gene match: 9. Germline loops: CDR1 LNHDA, CDR2 SQIVND (reference sequence). The CDR3 is 16 residues long. In the case of this clone: Its antigen is not identified.

Measured with immunoSEQ multiplex PCR; TCRdb has only the in-frame clones, and not every one. The sample gives about 680,000 clones, around 92% of which show up once; roughly 22% is in the top ten. CD8 cells regarded as naive lacked CD45RO, were positively chosen for CCR7, and omitted terminally differentiated effector memory CD45RA+ cells. Sequencing input: naive CD8+ T cells sorted from blood. The receptor was isolated from a man aged 25 to 40 in good health. The rearrangement joins TRBV19 to TRBJ2-5, with TRBD2 matching over 12 bases. This chain's CDR3 is CASSLTAGTSGETQYF. The CDR3 bases are TGTGCCAGTAGTCTCACAGCCGGGACTAGCGGGGAGACCCAGTACTTC.